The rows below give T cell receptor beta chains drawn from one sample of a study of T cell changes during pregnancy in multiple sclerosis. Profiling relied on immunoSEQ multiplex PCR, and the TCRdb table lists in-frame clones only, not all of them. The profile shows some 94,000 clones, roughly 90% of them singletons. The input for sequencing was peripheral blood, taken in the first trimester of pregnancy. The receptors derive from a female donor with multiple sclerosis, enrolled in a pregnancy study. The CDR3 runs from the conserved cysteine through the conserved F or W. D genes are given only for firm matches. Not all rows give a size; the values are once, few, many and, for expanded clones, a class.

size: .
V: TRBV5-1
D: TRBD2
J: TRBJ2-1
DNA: TGCGCCAGCAGCTTGAGGCTAGCGGCCAATGAGCAGTTCTTC
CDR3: CASSLRLAANEQFF

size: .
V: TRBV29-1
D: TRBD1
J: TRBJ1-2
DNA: TGCAGCGTTGAATCGAGACAGGGAGGCTATGGCTACACCTTC
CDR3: CSVESRQGGYGYTF

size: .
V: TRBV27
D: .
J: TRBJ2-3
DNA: TGTGCCAGCAGTCCAACAGGGGGGGGCACAGATACGCAGTATTTT
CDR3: CASSPTGGGTDTQYF

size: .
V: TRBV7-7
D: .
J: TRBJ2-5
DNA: TGTGCCAGCAGCTTAGGCTTCGGGGTCCAAGAGACCCAGTACTTC
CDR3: CASSLGFGVQETQYF

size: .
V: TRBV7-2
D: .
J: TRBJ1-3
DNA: TGTGCCAGCAGCTATCTGACACCTGGAAACACCATATATTTT
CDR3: CASSYLTPGNTIYF

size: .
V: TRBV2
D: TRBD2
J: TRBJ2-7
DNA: TGTGCCAGCAGTGAAGCGCTCGGACTAGCGGGACTCCCCACCTACGAGCAGTACTTC
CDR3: CASSEALGLAGLPTYEQYF

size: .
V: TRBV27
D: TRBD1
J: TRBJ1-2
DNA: TGTGCCAGCAGTTTATCGATTCCGGGACAGGGCTATGGCTACACCTTC
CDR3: CASSLSIPGQGYGYTF

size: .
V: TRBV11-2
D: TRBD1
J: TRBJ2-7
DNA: TGTGCCAGCAGCTTAGTCTCTCCGGGACAGGACTTATCAGAGCAGTACTTC
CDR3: CASSLVSPGQDLSEQYF

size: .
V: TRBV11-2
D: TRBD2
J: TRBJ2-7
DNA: TGTGCCCATCTCGCACTGGGACTAGCGGTCTACGAGCAGTACTTC
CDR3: CAHLALGLAVYEQYF

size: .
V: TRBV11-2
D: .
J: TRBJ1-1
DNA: TGTGCCAGCAGCTTAAACACCGTGAACACTGAAGCTTTCTTT
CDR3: CASSLNTVNTEAFF

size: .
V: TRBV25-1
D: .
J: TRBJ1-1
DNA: TGTGCCAGCAGTGAATCAGGGCAGGGAAAAAACACTGAAGCTTTCTTT
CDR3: CASSESGQGKNTEAFF

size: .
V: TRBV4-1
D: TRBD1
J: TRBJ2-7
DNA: TGCGCCAGCAGCCAACGACAGGGGGCGCACGAGCAGTACTTC
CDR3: CASSQRQGAHEQYF

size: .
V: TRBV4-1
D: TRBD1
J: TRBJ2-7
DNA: TGCGCCAGCAGCCCGGGGACAGGGGGCATTTACGAGCAGTACTTC
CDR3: CASSPGTGGIYEQYF

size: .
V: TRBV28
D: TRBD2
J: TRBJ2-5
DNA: TGTGCCAGCAGCTTATGGGCGGGAGGGCCACAAGAGACCCAGTACTTC
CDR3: CASSLWAGGPQETQYF

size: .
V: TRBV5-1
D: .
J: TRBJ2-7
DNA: TGCGCCAGCAGAACAGGGAGCTCCTACGAGCAGTACTTC
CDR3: CASRTGSSYEQYF

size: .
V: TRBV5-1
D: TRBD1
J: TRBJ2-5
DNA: TGCGCCAGTTCTGTAGGGGGCCCCGAAGAGACCCAGTACTTC
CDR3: CASSVGGPEETQYF

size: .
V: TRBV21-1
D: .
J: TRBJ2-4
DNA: TGTGCCAGCAGCGAAGCACCGGGAGAAATAGCCAAAAACATTCAGTACTTC
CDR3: CASSEAPGEIAKNIQYF

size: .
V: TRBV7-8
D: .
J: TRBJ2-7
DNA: TGTGCCAGCAGCTTAAAGGGGCTCCGCGAGCAGTACTTC
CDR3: CASSLKGLREQYF

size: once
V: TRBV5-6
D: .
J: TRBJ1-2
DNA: TGTGCCAGCAGCCCCGGGTTGAGCGGTGGCTATGGCTACACCTTC
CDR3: CASSPGLSGGYGYTF